This TCR beta chain was found in a study of technical replicates of blood from a few donors. V was cut by 5 bases and J by 2 bases, with 15 bases left in between. Per the germline V gene, CDR1 is MNHEY and CDR2 is SVGAGI. This CDR3 comprises 15 residues. Some clones are missing from TCRdb's copy, which holds only in-frame ones; the method was immunoSEQ multiplex PCR. The repertoire holds 55,000 to 75,000 clones, with roughly 91% as singletons. The sequencing sample was made of PBMCs. The chain uses TRBV6-5 and TRBJ2-5; D not resolved. This TCR came from a human donor in good health. Some clones in this sample may be carry-over from other donors' samples. CDR3 sequence: CASSTGFEEQETQYF. DNA of the CDR3: TGTGCCAGCAGTACCGGCTTTGAGGAACAAGAGACCCAGTACTTC.